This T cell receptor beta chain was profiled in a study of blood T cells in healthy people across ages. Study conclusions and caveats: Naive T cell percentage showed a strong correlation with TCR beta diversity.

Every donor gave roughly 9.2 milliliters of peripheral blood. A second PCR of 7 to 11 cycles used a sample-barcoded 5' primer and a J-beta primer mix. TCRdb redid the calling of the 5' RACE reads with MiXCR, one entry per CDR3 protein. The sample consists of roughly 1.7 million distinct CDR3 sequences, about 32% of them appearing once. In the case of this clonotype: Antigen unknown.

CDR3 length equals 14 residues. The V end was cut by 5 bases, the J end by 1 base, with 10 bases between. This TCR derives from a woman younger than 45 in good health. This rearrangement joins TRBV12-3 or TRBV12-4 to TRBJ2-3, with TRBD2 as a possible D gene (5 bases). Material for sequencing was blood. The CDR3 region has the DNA TGTGCCAGCAGTAATCTGAGGGGCACAGATACGCAGTATTTT. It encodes CASSNLRGTDTQYF.